Each of the 11 T cell receptor beta chains below was sequenced from the same sample in a study of OX40 agonist ivuxolimab in advanced cancers. Using immunoSEQ multiplex PCR, the repertoire was profiled, and TCRdb retains in-frame clones only, with some absent. Among about 87,000 clones listed, less than 85% were seen once. Sample: CD4+ or CD8+ T cells sorted from blood, taken in a trial of the OX40 agonist ivuxolimab. Receptors originate from an adult with an advanced solid tumor such as melanoma, head and neck, liver or kidney cancer.

This clone was seen only a few times. The chain is built from TRBV19 and TRBJ1-1; 9 bases fit TRBD1. The CDR3 runs 14 residues. The V gene's germline CDR1 is LNHDA and CDR2 SQIVND (reference sequence). The V segment lost 5 bases and the J segment 4 bases; nucleotides outside the gene matches: 5. In DNA form, the CDR3 reads TGTGCCAGTAGTCCTGGACAGGGGAGCACTGAAGCTTTCTTT. Translated, it gives CASSPGQGSTEAFF.

The V call is TRBV19, the J call TRBJ1-5; TRBD1 matches at 7 bases. J lost 8 bases, V lost 0 bases, and 4 bases had no gene match. This CDR3 is built from 14 residues. Germline V gene data show CDR1 as LNHDA and CDR2 as SQIVND (reference sequence). This chain's CDR3 is CASSIDRQGKPQHF. The CDR3 DNA reads TGTGCCAGTAGTATAGATCGACAGGGAAAGCCCCAGCATTTT. The full variable domain, completed using reference TRBV19 and TRBJ1-5, is DGGITQSPKYLFRKEGQNVTLSCEQNLNHDAMYWYRQDPGQGLRLIYYSQIVNDFQKGDIAEGYSVSREKKESFPLTVTSAQKNPTAFYLCASSIDRQGKPQHFGDGTRLSIL.

This clone came up once. V usage is TRBV7-2 and J usage is TRBJ1-2, with D unclear. Trimming removed 2 bases from V and 8 bases from J, with 18 bases in between. Germline CDR1 and CDR2: SGHTA and FQGNSA. There are 15 residues in the CDR3. The CDR3 region has the DNA TGTGCCAGCAGCTTACGCGCACAAGGGTTTCGAGGCTACACCTTC. Translating gives CASSLRAQGFRGYTF.

The chain joins TRBV7-3 to TRBJ1-1; D perhaps matches TRBD1 (5 bases). V lost 1 base and J 1 base, leaving 10 bases between the germline ends. Germline CDR1 SGHTA, CDR2 FQGTGA. The CDR3 has 15 residues. The CDR3 loop reads CASSLMGGRNTEAFF. For the CDR3, the DNA is TGTGCCAGCAGCTTAATGGGGGGAAGGAACACTGAAGCTTTCTTT.

This chain uses TRBV19 with TRBJ2-6; 7 nucleotides align to TRBD1. After removal of 3 bases from V and 0 bases from J, the junction contained 8 bases not matched to a gene. The CDR3 sequence is 18 residues long. The V gene's germline CDR1 is LNHDA and CDR2 SQIVND (reference sequence). The CDR3 DNA is TGTGCCAGTAGTATTCGACAGGGTTTATCCTCTGGGGCCAACGTCCTGACTTTC. It yields the protein CASSIRQGLSSGANVLTF.

The CDR3 reads CASSWGGTGVSNQPQHF. CDR3 DNA: TGTGCCAGCAGCTGGGGCGGCACAGGGGTCAGCAATCAGCCCCAGCATTTT. This rearrangement joins TRBV5-4 to TRBJ1-5; 7 positions match TRBD1. With V trimmed by 3 bases and J by 1 base, 10 bases remained unmatched. Germline lookup yields CDR1 SGHNT and CDR2 YYREEE (reference sequence). The CDR3 totals 17 residues. Variable domain in full (rest from reference TRBV5-4 and TRBJ1-5): ETGVTQSPTHLIKTRGQQVTLRCSSQSGHNTVSWYQQALGQGPQFIFQYYREEENGRGNFPPRFSGLQFPNYSSELNVNALELDDSALYLCASSWGGTGVSNQPQHFGDGTRLSIL.

CDR3 sequence reads: CASSKVYSGGPNTGELFF. CDR3 nucleotides: TGTGCCAGCAGCAAAGTTTATAGCGGGGGGCCGAACACCGGGGAGCTGTTTTTT. The J gene is TRBJ2-2, the V gene TRBV21-1; TRBD2, as called in the table, went unchecked against the DNA. TRBV21-1 counts as a pseudogene. The CDR3 runs 18 residues.

The genes are TRBV30 and TRBJ1-3; D is undetermined. Germline V gene data show CDR1 as GTSNPN and CDR2 as SVGIG (reference sequence). V dropped 3 bases and J dropped 0 bases, with 6 bases sitting between them. The CDR3 extends over 13 amino acids. CDR3 sequence (DNA): TGTGCCTGGAGCGGCCTCTCTGGAAACACCATATATTTT. This translates into CAWSGLSGNTIYF.

This chain links TRBV7-2 with TRBJ2-7; possibly TRBD1 or TRBD2 for D (6 bases each). The CDR3 has 15 residues. Germline V gene sequence: CDR1 SGHTA, CDR2 FQGNSA. Trimming removed 6 bases from V and 1 base from J, with 16 bases in between. CDR3 residues: CASSSGAGRSYEQYF. In DNA form, the CDR3 reads TGTGCCAGCAGTTCAGGGGCAGGGAGGTCCTACGAGCAGTACTTC.

In its sample, this clone was seen a few times. The J gene is TRBJ2-1, the V gene TRBV5-6; possibly TRBD1 for D (5 bases). The V gene lost 1 base and the J gene lost 6 bases, with 20 bases spanning the gap. CDR1 and CDR2 from the germline V gene are SGHDT and YYEEEE. The CDR3 totals 17 residues. The CDR3 protein is CASSLRGIRGLINEQFF. The CDR3 bases are TGTGCCAGCAGCTTGAGGGGTATTAGAGGATTAATCAATGAGCAGTTCTTC.

The chain uses TRBV18 and TRBJ1-4; a possible D gene is TRBD1 (6 bases). Germline values: CDR1 KGHSH, CDR2 LQKENI. V shed 3 bases and J shed 3 bases, with 20 bases lying between them. This CDR3 has 18 residues. CDR3 sequence reads: CASSPTSPQGRANEKLFF. Here the CDR3 DNA reads TGTGCCAGCTCACCGACGAGCCCACAGGGTCGAGCTAATGAAAAACTGTTTTTT.